Listed here are 10 T cell receptor beta chains from one sample, sequenced in a study of beta chain features in type 1 diabetes. TCRB transcripts that were expressed got sequenced, as all of the isolated RNA had been reverse transcribed. Profiled with immunoSEQ multiplex PCR; TCRdb holds only in-frame clones, not every one. The sample has roughly 610,000 clones; around 16% are singletons. The source material was naive CD4+ T cells from blood. The receptors come from a man between 18 and 35 years old in good health.

The chain uses TRBV7-2 and TRBJ1-2; D is possibly TRBD1 (5 bases). Per germline, CDR1 SGHTA and CDR2 FQGNSA. The CDR3 length is 15 residues. V was cut by 1 base and J by 7 bases, with 16 bases left in between. This CDR3 reads CASSLEVSGYSGYTF. Written as DNA, the CDR3 is TGTGCCAGCAGCTTAGAAGTCTCAGGGTACTCTGGCTACACCTTC.

This clone was counted only a few times. The V and J genes are TRBV4-1 and TRBJ1-1; possible D gene TRBD1, 5 bases. CDR3 length equals 14 residues. V lost 1 base to trimming and J lost 5 bases, with 11 bases between them. The germline gives CDR1 MGHRA, CDR2 YSYEKL. DNA for the CDR3: TGCGCCAGCAGCCAAGGGCAGGGAGGTACTGAAGCTTTCTTT. Its translation: CASSQGQGGTEAFF.

Here the CDR3 reads CASRGQGRVADTQYF. The CDR3 DNA is TGTGCCAGCAGGGGACAGGGGAGGGTGGCAGATACGCAGTATTTT. The V and J genes are TRBV28 and TRBJ2-3; 10 bases agree with TRBD1. J gave up 4 bases and V 6 bases, and 7 bases lay outside the gene matches. CDR3 length: 15 amino acids. Per germline, CDR1 MDHEN and CDR2 SYDVKM.

The J gene is TRBJ2-5, the V gene TRBV28; D call uncertain. The CDR3 is made up of 14 amino acids. V was trimmed by 4 bases and J by 4 bases, leaving 13 bases between them. The germline V gene has CDR1 MDHEN and CDR2 SYDVKM. CDR3 protein: CASSSTDLRETQYF. The DNA for the CDR3 is TGTGCCAGCAGTTCGACTGACTTGAGAGAGACCCAGTACTTC.

The rearrangement uses TRBV4-3 and TRBJ1-2; 8 bases are shared with TRBD1. The CDR3 extends over 16 amino acids. Losses at the gene ends were 0 bases for V and 4 bases for J; bases not matched to a gene: 7. Germline V gives CDR1 LGHNA, CDR2 YSLEER. The CDR3 sequence: CASSQDGAGGSYGYTF. The CDR3 DNA reads TGCGCCAGCAGCCAAGACGGGGCAGGGGGCTCCTATGGCTACACCTTC.

This clone has just a few counts. V and J are TRBV19 and TRBJ2-6; no definite D call. The CDR3 sequence is 13 residues long. Trimming cost V 9 bases and J 0 bases, with 6 bases left between them. The V gene's germline CDR1 is LNHDA and CDR2 SQIVND (reference sequence). CDR3 DNA: TGTGCCAGCGCTTTCTCTGGGGCCAACGTCCTGACTTTC. The encoded protein is CASAFSGANVLTF.

The rearrangement uses TRBV2 and TRBJ2-5; TRBD1 matches at 9 bases. Germline CDR1 reads SNHLY; CDR2 reads FYNNEI. CDR3 length: 16 residues. V trimming: 5 bases; J trimming: 1 base; junction bases outside the gene matches: 8. The CDR3, as DNA: TGTGCCAGCAGTCGGCCACAGGGGGCGCGCCAAGAGACCCAGTACTTC. This translates into CASSRPQGARQETQYF.

The rearrangement uses TRBV15 and TRBJ2-3, with TRBD1 identical over 7 bases. The J segment lost 1 base and the V segment lost 0 bases, leaving 4 bases of the junction unmatched. The CDR3 has 16 residues. The germline gives CDR1 LNHNV, CDR2 YYDKDF (reference sequence). In DNA form, the CDR3 reads TGTGCCACCAGCAGAGATGGGACAGAACGCACAGATACGCAGTATTTT. Translated: CATSRDGTERTDTQYF.

This clone has just a few counts. J is TRBJ2-1 and V is TRBV28; 11 nucleotides agree with TRBD2. The V gene's germline CDR1 is MDHEN and CDR2 SYDVKM. CDR3 length: 15 residues. V was clipped by 5 bases and J by 4 bases; unmatched bases: 4. The CDR3 reads CASSKLAGDYNEQFF. The CDR3 DNA follows: TGTGCCAGCAGTAAACTAGCGGGAGATTACAATGAGCAGTTCTTC.

This clone was observed a few times. The V gene is TRBV7-2, the J gene TRBJ2-7; 13 nucleotides align to TRBD2. The germline V gene encodes CDR1 SGHTA and CDR2 FQGNSA. This CDR3 comprises 15 residues. J gave up 1 base and V 6 bases, and 3 bases lay outside the gene matches. The CDR3 region has the DNA TGTGCCAGCAGGACGGGACTAGCGGGATCCTACGAGCAGTACTTC. Translation: CASRTGLAGSYEQYF.